One and the same sample provided the 21 T cell receptor beta chains below, sequenced in a study of cytomegalovirus exposure and HLA in healthy donors. The PCR made use of 60 Vbeta and 13 Jbeta primers. Generated by immunoSEQ multiplex PCR, the TCRdb table keeps only in-frame clones and is missing some. The repertoire holds roughly 77,000 clones, with about three quarters as singletons. The sequencing input was PBMCs. Receptor source: a woman aged 40-49 years in good health and CMV-seropositive.

V usage is TRBV19 and J usage is TRBJ2-5; TRBD2 might be the D (5 bases). CDR3 length equals 14 residues. With 1 base removed from V and 5 bases from J, the gap between germline ends came to 11 bases. Germline lookup yields CDR1 LNHDA and CDR2 SQIVND (reference sequence). The CDR3 protein is CASSIGAGGETQYF. In nucleotides, the CDR3 is TGTGCCAGTAGTATAGGAGCAGGCGGGGAGACCCAGTACTTC.

CDR3 loop: CASSVGTAYQETQYF. The CDR3 bases are TGTGCCAGCAGCGTAGGGACAGCGTACCAAGAGACCCAGTACTTC. The chain carries TRBV9 and TRBJ2-5; D perhaps matches TRBD1 (6 bases). V lost 0 bases to trimming and J lost 0 bases, with 9 bases between them. The CDR3 runs 15 residues. Germline V gene data show CDR1 as SGDLS and CDR2 as YYNGEE.

The rearrangement uses TRBV5-1 and TRBJ1-2; 8 bases fit TRBD1. The CDR3 extends over 18 amino acids. Unmatched junction bases numbered 21, after V lost 3 bases and J lost 8 bases. Germline CDR1 SGHRS, CDR2 YFSETQ. The CDR3 is CASSSDKTGAVVLGGYTF. CDR3 nucleotide sequence: TGCGCCAGCAGCTCTGACAAGACAGGGGCAGTCGTACTGGGGGGCTACACCTTC.

V gene TRBV4-1 combines with J gene TRBJ1-2, with D hard to call. Germline V CDR1 and CDR2: MGHRA, YSYEKL. Between the trimmed V and J ends, which lost 0 bases and 4 bases, there was a span of 15 bases. The CDR3 is 16 amino acids. CDR3 amino acids: CASSQDFPNGGYGYTF. The CDR3 DNA is TGCGCCAGCAGCCAAGATTTTCCGAATGGCGGCTATGGCTACACCTTC.

This chain connects TRBV10-1 to TRBJ2-1; 8 bases are shared with TRBD1. Germline V gives CDR1 WNHNN, CDR2 SYGVQD (reference sequence). This CDR3 is 13 amino acids long. J lost 8 bases, V lost 6 bases, and 6 bases had no gene match. The CDR3 here is CASSLTGVDEQFF. In DNA form, the CDR3 reads TGCGCCAGCAGCCTGACAGGGGTCGATGAGCAGTTCTTC.

This clone was counted a single time. This sample also contains other DNA sequences that code for the same CDR3. V and J are TRBV5-4 and TRBJ2-5; 8 bases line up with TRBD2. The V gene end was trimmed by 0 bases and the J gene end by 1 base; junction bases not matched to a gene: 5. CDR1 and CDR2 from the germline V gene are SGHNT and YYREEE (reference sequence). This CDR3 spans 16 amino acids. CDR3 sequence reads: CASSLGGSGGQETQYF. Written as DNA, the CDR3 is TGTGCCAGCAGCTTGGGGGGCAGCGGGGGCCAAGAGACCCAGTACTTC.

This chain uses TRBV15 with TRBJ2-5; 9 bases line up with TRBD1. The end of the DNA aligns better with TRBJ2-7, so the J call may be wrong. There are 14 residues in the CDR3. CDR1 LNHNV and CDR2 YYDKDF come from the germline V gene (reference sequence). The CDR3 here is CATSRPGTGSEQYF. CDR3 coding DNA: TGTGCCACCAGCAGACCTGGGACAGGGTCCGAGCAGTACTTC.

This rearrangement joins TRBV6-1 to TRBJ1-4; tentative D call: TRBD1 (5 bases). Trimming removed 1 base from V and 7 bases from J, with 7 bases in between. The length of the CDR3 is 13 residues. CDR1 and CDR2 from the germline V gene are MNHNS and SASEGT. In DNA form, the CDR3 reads TGTGCCAGCAGTGAAGGGGGGGGTGAAAAACTGTTTTTT. Its protein is CASSEGGGEKLFF.

In its sample, this clone was seen many times. The chain links TRBV7-6 to TRBJ2-2; 9 bases are shared with TRBD2. V lost 2 bases and J lost 2; bases outside the gene matches: 6. Germline V lookup: CDR1 SGHVS, CDR2 FNYEAQ. The CDR3 sequence is 17 residues long. The CDR3 sequence is CASSLHGTSSNTGELFF. The CDR3 DNA is TGTGCCAGCAGCTTACATGGGACTAGCTCCAACACCGGGGAGCTGTTTTTT.

The chain combines TRBV5-1 with TRBJ2-1; 7 nucleotides match TRBD1. Per germline, CDR1 SGHRS and CDR2 YFSETQ. The CDR3 is 15 residues long. Trimming removed 0 bases from V and 2 bases from J; junction bases left unmatched: 2. CDR3 sequence (DNA): TGCGCCAGCAGCTTGGGACAGGGACCCTACAATGAGCAGTTCTTC. It specifies CASSLGQGPYNEQFF.

V and J are TRBV14 and TRBJ2-2, with D hard to call. V lost 4 bases to trimming and J lost 1 base, with 7 bases between them. Looked up from germline, CDR1 is SGHDN and CDR2 is FVKESK. The CDR3 runs 14 residues. DNA for the CDR3: TGTGCCAGCAGCCTCAGTAAGAACACCGGGGAGCTGTTTTTT. Translating it yields CASSLSKNTGELFF. Full variable domain (rest looked up from reference TRBV14 and TRBJ2-2): EAGVTQFPSHSVIEKGQTVTLRCDPISGHDNLYWYRRVMGKEIKFLLHFVKESKQDESGMPNNRFLAERTGGTYSTLKVQPAELEDSGVYFCASSLSKNTGELFFGEGSRLTVL.

This chain uses TRBV6-5 with TRBJ2-1, with 7 nucleotides matching TRBD2. Germline V lookup: CDR1 MNHEY, CDR2 SVGAGI. This CDR3 comprises 15 residues. The junction had 6 bases not matched to a gene; V was cut back by 6 bases and J by 1 base. The CDR3, as DNA: TGTGCCAGCAGGGGGGGGGTTGGGTCCTACAATGAGCAGTTCTTC. This codes for CASRGGVGSYNEQFF.

This chain joins TRBV18 and TRBJ1-4, with no clear D. From germline, CDR1 is KGHSH and CDR2 LQKENI. The CDR3 runs to 13 residues. V dropped 0 bases and J dropped 12 bases, with 11 bases sitting between them. The CDR3 here is CASSPPARRELFF. The DNA for the CDR3 is TGTGCCAGCTCACCACCGGCGAGGAGGGAACTGTTTTTT. The full variable domain, in which reference TRBV18 and TRBJ1-4 provide the parts outside the CDR3, is NAGVMQNPRHLVRRRGQEARLRCSPMKGHSHVYWYRQLPEEGLKFMVYLQKENIIDESGMPKERFSAEFPKEGPSILRIQQVVRGDSAAYFCASSPPARRELFFGSGTQLSVL.

This rearrangement joins TRBV29-1 to TRBJ1-1; D unresolved. This CDR3 has 13 amino acids. CDR1 is SQVTM and CDR2 is ANQGSEA in the germline V gene. Trimming left V 5 bases short and J 1 base short, with 11 bases between. The CDR3 DNA is TGCAGCGTTCCAAAGCGGTGGAACACTGAAGCTTTCTTT. Protein: CSVPKRWNTEAFF.

A few counts support this clone. The chain recombines TRBV4-2 with TRBJ2-1; 11 bases map to TRBD2. The CDR3 consists of 17 residues. Trimming cost V 0 bases and J 9 bases; bases outside gene matches: 10. Germline CDR1 and CDR2: LGHNA and YNFKEQ. The CDR3 bases are TGTGCCAGCAGCCAAGAGGGAATAGCGGGGGGGCCGGGTGAGCAGTTCTTC. This gives the protein CASSQEGIAGGPGEQFF.

The V call is TRBV6-5, the J call TRBJ1-1; weak D call: TRBD1 (6 bases). Germline-derived CDR1 and CDR2 are MNHEY and SVGAGI. V was clipped by 4 bases and J by 4 bases, with 19 bases between them. The CDR3 sequence is 16 residues long. This CDR3 reads CASSSNPTGFGTEAFF. CDR3 sequence (DNA): TGTGCCAGCAGTTCAAACCCCACAGGGTTCGGCACTGAAGCTTTCTTT.

The rearrangement joins TRBV10-3 to TRBJ2-5, with a tentative D call TRBD1 (5 bases). Germline V lookup: CDR1 ENHRY, CDR2 SYGVKD. This CDR3 region has 14 residues. The V end lost 0 bases, the J end lost 5 bases, and 10 bases lay between the germline ends. The CDR3, as DNA: TGTGCCATCAGTGAGTCACAGGACGTGGAGACCCAGTACTTC. This sequence encodes CAISESQDVETQYF.

In its sample, this clone was seen a few times. This rearrangement joins TRBV11-3 to TRBJ2-7; maybe TRBD2 (7 bases). The CDR3 has 15 amino acids. V shed 3 bases and J shed 1 base, with 13 bases lying between them. CDR1 and CDR2 from the germline V gene are SGHNT and YENEEA. In DNA, the CDR3 is TGTGCCAGCAGCTTGGGGGGGCCCATGTCCTACGAGCAGTACTTC. Encoded protein: CASSLGGPMSYEQYF.

The chain is built from TRBV5-1 and TRBJ1-1; D remains ambiguous. Germline V gene lookup returns CDR1 SGHRS and CDR2 YFSETQ. The V end lost 2 bases, the J end lost 4 bases, and 6 bases lay between the germline ends. This CDR3 is 12 amino acids long. In DNA, the CDR3 is TGCGCCAGCAGCTTTGGTAGCACTGAAGCTTTCTTT. Its translation: CASSFGSTEAFF.

The rearrangement uses TRBV6-1 and TRBJ2-1; TRBD1 agrees at 9 bases. The CDR3 is made up of 13 amino acids. Germline V gene sequence: CDR1 MNHNS, CDR2 SASEGT. V was clipped by 2 bases and J by 9 bases; unmatched bases: 2. This chain's CDR3 is CASSEQTGGEQFF. DNA of the CDR3: TGTGCCAGCAGTGAACAGACAGGGGGTGAGCAGTTCTTC.

This chain links TRBV7-9 with TRBJ2-7; possible D gene TRBD1, 5 bases. The ends were cut back, 7 bases at V and 5 bases at J, with 18 bases in the middle. This CDR3 spans 14 amino acids. The germline CDR1 and CDR2 sequences are SEHNR and FQNEAQ (reference sequence). Written as DNA, the CDR3 is TGTGCCAGCATCAAACGTGGCAGGGTAGACGAGCAGTACTTC. Amino acids: CASIKRGRVDEQYF.